The 22 T cell receptor beta chains below were found in one sample sequenced in a study of blood T cell repertoires in COVID-19. The assay was immunoSEQ multiplex PCR, and TCRdb's table has in-frame clones only and misses some. Of 42,000 or so clones in the sample, 65% to 80% are singletons; the top ten hold roughly a quarter. What was sequenced was peripheral blood. These receptors were obtained from an elderly man with acute or convalescent COVID-19.

The chain joins TRBV28 to TRBJ1-6, with 8 bases fitting TRBD1. Trimming took 9 bases from V and 7 from J; bases not matched to a gene: 5. This CDR3 is built from 13 residues. The germline CDR1 and CDR2 sequences are MDHEN and SYDVKM. CDR3 loop: CASGDRSNSPLHF. The CDR3 DNA reads as TGTGCCAGTGGGGACAGGAGCAATTCACCCCTCCACTTT.

The CDR3 DNA reads TGTGCCAGCAGCCAAGATTACAGGTCGAACACTGAAGCTTTCTTT. Translation gives CASSQDYRSNTEAFF. V usage is TRBV4-2 and J usage is TRBJ1-1, with D possibly matching TRBD1 (5 bases). CDR1 is LGHNA, CDR2 YNFKEQ, per germline. The CDR3 consists of 15 residues. The V end lost 0 bases, the J end lost 1 base, and 9 bases lay between the germline ends.

The table lists this clone with a few counts. The chain has TRBV27 and TRBJ2-7; 7 bases are a match to TRBD1. The germline V gene encodes CDR1 MNHEY and CDR2 SMNVEV (reference sequence). With 2 bases clipped from V and 4 bases from J, the junction kept 8 bases outside the gene matches. The CDR3 has 15 amino acids. The CDR3 reads CASSLAGQAQYEQYF. In DNA, the CDR3 is TGTGCCAGCAGTTTAGCCGGACAGGCCCAGTACGAGCAGTACTTC.

The genes are TRBV6-4 and TRBJ2-3; 9 positions agree with TRBD2. This CDR3 region has 15 residues. Trimming removed 3 bases from V and 3 bases from J; junction bases left unmatched: 4. CDR1 MRHNA and CDR2 SNTAGT come from the germline V gene. CDR3 protein: CASSEGGGETDTQYF. The CDR3 DNA reads TGTGCCAGCAGTGAAGGCGGGGGGGAGACAGATACGCAGTATTTT.

V is TRBV5-1 and J is TRBJ1-6, with D tentatively TRBD1 (6 bases). This CDR3 has 15 amino acids. Trimming left V 3 bases short and J 2 bases short, with 9 bases between. Per the germline V gene, CDR1 is SGHRS and CDR2 is YFSETQ. CDR3 nucleotide sequence: TGCGCCAGCAGCTCCCAGGGGCCCTATAATTCACCCCTCCACTTT. Translated, it gives CASSSQGPYNSPLHF.

The chain joins TRBV19 to TRBJ2-7, with TRBD1 identical over 9 bases. This CDR3 is built from 15 residues. After removal of 3 bases from V and 2 bases from J, the junction contained 5 bases not matched to a gene. Germline CDR1 and CDR2: LNHDA and SQIVND (reference sequence). The CDR3 here is CASSIGTGFTYEQYF. The CDR3, as DNA: TGTGCCAGTAGTATTGGGACAGGGTTTACCTACGAGCAGTACTTC.

This sequence joins TRBV30 and TRBJ2-2, with TRBD2 matching over 8 bases. The CDR3 covers 13 residues. CDR1 and CDR2 (germline): GTSNPN, SVGIG (reference sequence). The V and J ends lost 4 bases and 4 bases, in that order; junction bases with no gene match: 2. The CDR3 nucleotides are TGTGCCTGGAACCTAGCGGGCACCGGGGAGCTGTTTTTT. This encodes CAWNLAGTGELFF.

This clone was recorded a few times. This CDR3 reads CASKPGVGDSDTIYF. As DNA, the CDR3 is TGTGCCAGCAAGCCGGGCGTCGGGGACTCCGACACCATATATTTT. The chain is built from TRBV9 and TRBJ1-3, with D perhaps matching TRBD1 (5 bases). V was pared by 6 bases and J by 8 bases, with 21 bases between. The germline CDR1 and CDR2 sequences are SGDLS and YYNGEE. CDR3 length: 15 residues.

This clone was picked up a small number of times. V is TRBV19 and J is TRBJ2-2; 7 nucleotides match TRBD1. Germline CDR1 is LNHDA and CDR2 is SQIVND (reference sequence). Germline trimming cut 3 bases from V and 3 bases from J; bases unmatched to any gene: 4. This CDR3 comprises 15 residues. The CDR3 coding sequence is TGTGCCAGTAGTATGTTCGGACAGGACACCGGGGAGCTGTTTTTT. Translating gives CASSMFGQDTGELFF.

The DNA of the CDR3 is TGCGCCAGCAGCTTGGAAGGGGGAGGGGGCTCCTACGAGCAGTACTTC. It translates to CASSLEGGGGSYEQYF. V gene TRBV5-1 combines with J gene TRBJ2-7, with D tentatively TRBD2 (7 bases). V gave up 0 bases and J gave up 0 bases, with 13 bases separating them. The CDR3 is 16 amino acids. Germline V gives CDR1 SGHRS, CDR2 YFSETQ.

A few counts support this clone. The chain uses TRBV7-2 and TRBJ2-7; 11 bases align to TRBD2. Germline trimming cut 4 bases from V and 4 bases from J; bases unmatched to any gene: 6. The germline V gene encodes CDR1 SGHTA and CDR2 FQGNSA. The CDR3 length is 15 residues. The CDR3 DNA sequence: TGTGCCAGCAGCTCCGTAGCGGGAGGGATGTACGAGCAGTACTTC. It codes for CASSSVAGGMYEQYF.

The V gene is TRBV27, the J gene TRBJ2-1; 8 bases agree with TRBD2. Germline CDR1 is MNHEY and CDR2 is SMNVEV (reference sequence). Trimming at V came to 2 bases and at J to 13 bases, leaving 4 bases not matched to a gene. CDR3 length: 12 amino acids. The CDR3 loop is CASSLRGTSQFF. The CDR3 DNA reads TGTGCCAGCAGTTTACGCGGGACTAGTCAGTTCTTC.

The V gene is TRBV5-1, the J gene TRBJ2-5; 9 positions agree with TRBD1. Germline V gene sequence: CDR1 SGHRS, CDR2 YFSETQ. V dropped 3 bases and J dropped 4; count of bases not matched to a gene: 10. This CDR3 has 16 amino acids. As DNA, the CDR3 is TGCGCCAGCAGCTACGGGACAGGGAAAGGGGGAGAGACCCAGTACTTC. Residues: CASSYGTGKGGETQYF.

The chain links TRBV2 to TRBJ2-1; D remains unclear. CDR1 and CDR2 from the germline V gene are SNHLY and FYNNEI. The CDR3 loop spans 12 amino acids. The germline V and J ends were trimmed by 8 bases and 9 bases, with 14 bases remaining between them. DNA of the CDR3: TGTGCCAGCTGGCAGGCCTCCGGTGAGCAGTTCTTC. Encoded protein: CASWQASGEQFF.

The J gene is TRBJ1-4, the V gene TRBV2; 10 bases match TRBD1. After removal of 3 bases from V and 5 bases from J, the junction contained 3 bases not matched to a gene. CDR1 SNHLY and CDR2 FYNNEI come from the germline V gene. There are 15 residues in the CDR3. CDR3 amino acids: CASSEGDRGNEKLFF. In DNA form, the CDR3 reads TGTGCCAGCAGTGAGGGGGACAGGGGCAATGAAAAACTGTTTTTT.

The chain carries TRBV20-1 and TRBJ2-5; TRBD2 matches 9 bases. Losses at the gene ends were 3 bases for V and 2 bases for J; bases not matched to a gene: 4. CDR3 length equals 14 residues. Germline V gene data show CDR1 as DFQATT and CDR2 as SNEGSKA (reference sequence). The CDR3 DNA reads TGCAGTGCTAGTGGACTAGCGCTGCAAGAGACCCAGTACTTC. The encoded protein is CSASGLALQETQYF.

The V call is TRBV6-5, the J call TRBJ1-1, with D tentatively TRBD1 (5 bases). This CDR3 is built from 15 residues. The germline CDR1 and CDR2 sequences are MNHEY and SVGAGI. V dropped 6 bases and J dropped 5 bases, with 19 bases sitting between them. CDR3 bases: TGTGCCAGCAGCCCCACGGGACTTATTTGGACTGAAGCTTTCTTT. It translates to CASSPTGLIWTEAFF.

This sequence joins TRBV6-5 and TRBJ1-6; D is perhaps TRBD1 (6 bases). The germline V gene has CDR1 MNHEY and CDR2 SVGAGI. The V end was cut by 8 bases, the J end by 5 bases, with 7 bases between. The CDR3 has 12 residues. The CDR3 spells CASRDNNSPLHF. The DNA of the CDR3 is TGTGCCAGCCGGGACAATAATTCACCCCTCCACTTT.

The chain links TRBV7-3 to TRBJ2-1; tentatively, D is TRBD1 (6 bases). Trimming shortened V by 5 bases and J by 0 bases, and 11 bases separated the two germline ends. Germline V CDR1 and CDR2: SGHTA, FQGTGA. CDR3 length: 15 amino acids. Here the CDR3 reads CASSPGQRSYNEQFF. The CDR3 bases are TGTGCCAGCAGCCCCGGACAGCGCTCCTACAATGAGCAGTTCTTC.

V usage is TRBV9 and J usage is TRBJ1-3, with TRBD1 as a possible D gene (6 bases). The germline V gene has CDR1 SGDLS and CDR2 YYNGEE. Trimming took 4 bases from V and 4 from J, leaving 9 bases between them. The length of the CDR3 is 13 residues. The CDR3 nucleotides read TGTGCCAGCAGCCCAGGACAGGGAAACACCATATATTTT. Translating it yields CASSPGQGNTIYF. The complete variable domain, with remaining parts taken from reference TRBV9 and TRBJ1-3, reads DSGVTQTPKHLITATGQRVTLRCSPRSGDLSVYWYQQSLDQGLQFLIQYYNGEERAKGNILERFSAQQFPDLHSELNLSSLELGDSALYFCASSPGQGNTIYFGEGSWLTVV.

Only a few counts were recorded for this clone. The chain links TRBV20-1 to TRBJ2-7, with 10 bases fitting TRBD2. Per germline, CDR1 DFQATT and CDR2 SNEGSKA (reference sequence). V dropped 3 bases and J dropped 3; count of bases not matched to a gene: 8. The CDR3 is made up of 15 amino acids. CDR3 loop: CSASSLAGVIYEQYF. CDR3 DNA sequence: TGCAGTGCTAGTTCCCTAGCGGGAGTCATCTACGAGCAGTACTTC.

The chain has TRBV6-1 and TRBJ2-7; D is undetermined. Trimming took 3 bases from V and 3 from J, leaving 9 bases between them. This CDR3 has 13 residues. Germline V gene sequence: CDR1 MNHNS, CDR2 SASEGT. Here the CDR3 DNA reads TGTGCCAGCAGTGAGATGAGGTTCTACGAGCAGTACTTC. Its translation is CASSEMRFYEQYF.